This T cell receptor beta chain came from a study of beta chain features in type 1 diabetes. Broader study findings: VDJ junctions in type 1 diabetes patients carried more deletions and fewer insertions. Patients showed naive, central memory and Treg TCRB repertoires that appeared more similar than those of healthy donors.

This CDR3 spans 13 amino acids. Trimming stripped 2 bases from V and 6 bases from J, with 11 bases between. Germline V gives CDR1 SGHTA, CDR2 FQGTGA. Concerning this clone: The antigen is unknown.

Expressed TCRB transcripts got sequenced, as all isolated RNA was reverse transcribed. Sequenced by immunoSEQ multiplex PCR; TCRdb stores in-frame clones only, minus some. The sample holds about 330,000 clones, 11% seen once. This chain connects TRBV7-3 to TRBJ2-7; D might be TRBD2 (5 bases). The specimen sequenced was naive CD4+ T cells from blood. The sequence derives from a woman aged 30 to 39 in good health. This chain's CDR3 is CASSLAGRGEQYF. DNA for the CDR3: TGTGCCAGCAGCTTAGCAGGCCGGGGCGAGCAGTACTTC.